A selection of T cell receptor beta chains follows, all from one sample in a study of response to subunit inactivated influenza vaccine. TCRdb re-called the RT-PCR reads with MiXCR, one entry per CDR3 protein. Of about 540,000 distinct CDR3 sequences in the sample, 13% to 15% were seen once. The sequencing here drew on PBMCs from blood, taken about 13 days after vaccination. These receptors were collected from a man aged 45-65 years who received an inactivated influenza vaccine. The conserved cysteine and the conserved F or W are not part of the CDR3 here. Fields, in order: V gene, D gene, CDR3 protein. D genes are given only for firm matches.

TRBV20-1 | . | SARTWEKDEQF
TRBV7-9 | TRBD1 | ASSLEPGQKMNTEAF
TRBV11-2 | . | ASSTLTGGVLRLQY
TRBV11-2 | . | ASSFNTGRGTEAF
TRBV2 | TRBD2 | AARTSGGAGELF
TRBV12-3/TRBV12-4 | TRBD2 | ASRRAGVHEQF
TRBV4-2 | TRBD2 | ASSQVASGGVDTGELF
TRBV20-1 | TRBD1 | SAEGQGTDTQY
TRBV20-1 | . | SARGPGIPSAEQF
TRBV7-9 | . | ASSLPRAGMNTEAF
TRBV9 | TRBD1 | ASSPRLGTGGNYEQY
TRBV12-3/TRBV12-4 | . | ASSLAPWGYT
TRBV11-3 | . | ASRIGEFGEQF
TRBV5-1 | TRBD1 | ASSRGQSYEQY
TRBV20-1 | TRBD1 | SASRDRGPRTDTQY
TRBV12-3/TRBV12-4 | TRBD1 | ASSLGQGAGYGYT
TRBV12-3/TRBV12-4 | . | ASRRGQETQY
TRBV27 | . | ASASGIGATQY
TRBV11-2 | TRBD2 | ASSPAGGINTGELF
TRBV28 | . | ASSLLRDNGYT
TRBV12-3/TRBV12-4 | . | ASNQQGGNYGYT
TRBV10-3 | . | AISESVGALRYEQY
TRBV29-1 | TRBD1 | SVQGALTEAF
TRBV3-1 | . | ASSQVGGWGARSGANVLT
TRBV7-9 | . | ASSPSQDWNTDTQY
TRBV9 | . | ASSVGGLYTDTQY
TRBV4-1 | . | ASSLLDGLIF
TRBV29-1 | TRBD2 | SVKGGGLDYEQY
TRBV12-3/TRBV12-4 | . | ASSYLLSTDTQY
TRBV7-8 | . | ASSLAGSPSLPGELF
TRBV12-3/TRBV12-4 | . | ASTLLAGGYGYT
TRBV20-1 | . | SARALRTGAAIVSSTDTQY
TRBV4-3 | . | ASSQEAGKRNQPQH
TRBV4-2 | TRBD2 | ASSPNRGHRTSGSTDTQY
TRBV18 | . | ATGTLNTEAF
TRBV7-9 | . | ASSVTRSGELF
TRBV20-1 | . | SARGEFGNEQF
TRBV2 | . | ASSEDRVMSGELF
TRBV2 | . | ASSEAGGGLNSPLH
TRBV28 | . | ASSFAPRQPQH
TRBV3-1 | . | ASSPNWGAAYEQY
TRBV5-1 | . | ASSSPGNEQF